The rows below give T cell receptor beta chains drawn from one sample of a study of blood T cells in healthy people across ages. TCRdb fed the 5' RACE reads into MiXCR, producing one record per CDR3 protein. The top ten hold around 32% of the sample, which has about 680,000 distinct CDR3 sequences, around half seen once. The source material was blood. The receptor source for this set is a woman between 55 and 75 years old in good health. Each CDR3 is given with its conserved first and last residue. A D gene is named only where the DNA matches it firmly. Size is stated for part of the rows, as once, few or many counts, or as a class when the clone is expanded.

CAISPGEEREVGHNEQFF TGTGCCATCTCTCCCGGGGAGGAGCGGGAGGTAGGGCACAATGAGCAGTTCTTC TRBV10-3 18 TRBD2 TRBJ2-1 few
CSAKGRSYNEQYF TGCAGTGCTAAGGGACGTTCCTACAATGAGCAGTACTTC TRBV20-1 13 - TRBJ2-7 -
CSAEGLAGINEQFF TGCAGTGCGGAGGGACTAGCGGGAATCAATGAGCAGTTCTTC TRBV20-1 14 TRBD2 TRBJ2-1 once
CASSLEGGPSHEQYF TGCGCCAGCAGCTTGGAGGGCGGACCCTCGCACGAGCAGTACTTC TRBV5-1 15 - TRBJ2-7 -
CASNGGRAKNEQYF TGTGCCAGCAATGGCGGGAGGGCAAAAAACGAGCAGTACTTC TRBV28 14 TRBD2 TRBJ2-7 -
CSARVGRMNTEAFF TGCAGTGCTAGAGTCGGCAGGATGAACACTGAAGCTTTCTTT TRBV20-1 14 - TRBJ1-1 -
CASSVLGQGPSEQYF TGTGCCAGCAGCGTTCTAGGACAGGGCCCCTCCGAACAGTACTTC TRBV5-5 15 TRBD1 TRBJ2-7 -
CASSLFLADTQYF TGTGCCAGCAGTTTATTTCTAGCGGATACGCAGTATTTT TRBV28 13 - TRBJ2-3 -
CASSPLDVAYEQYF TGTGCCAGCTCACCCCTGGACGTAGCCTACGAGCAGTACTTC TRBV18 14 - TRBJ2-7 -
CSASINSGANVLTF TGCAGTGCTAGTATCAACTCTGGGGCCAACGTCCTGACTTTC TRBV20-1 14 - TRBJ2-6 -
CASSLGQTTYNEQYF TGCGCCAGCAGCTTGGGCCAGACAACGTACAATGAGCAGTACTTC TRBV5-1 15 - TRBJ2-7 -
CASSFADGRPQETQYF TGTGCCAGCAGCTTTGCGGATGGACGACCTCAAGAGACCCAGTACTTC TRBV7-2 16 - TRBJ2-5 -
CSAIPPGSYNEQFF TGCAGTGCTATACCCCCCGGGTCTTACAATGAGCAGTTCTTC TRBV20-1 14 - TRBJ2-1 few
CASSRARGGGTDTQYF TGTGCCAGCAGCCGTGCTCGGGGTGGGGGCACAGATACGCAGTATTTT TRBV7-2 16 - TRBJ2-3 -
CASSLAGRANTEAFF TGTGCCAGCAGCTTGGCCGGGCGGGCGAACACTGAAGCTTTCTTT TRBV6-2/TRBV6-3 15 - TRBJ1-1 -
CASSPRDRVPYEQYF TGTGCCAGCAGCCCTCGGGACAGAGTCCCCTACGAGCAGTACTTC TRBV5-6 15 TRBD1 TRBJ2-7 few